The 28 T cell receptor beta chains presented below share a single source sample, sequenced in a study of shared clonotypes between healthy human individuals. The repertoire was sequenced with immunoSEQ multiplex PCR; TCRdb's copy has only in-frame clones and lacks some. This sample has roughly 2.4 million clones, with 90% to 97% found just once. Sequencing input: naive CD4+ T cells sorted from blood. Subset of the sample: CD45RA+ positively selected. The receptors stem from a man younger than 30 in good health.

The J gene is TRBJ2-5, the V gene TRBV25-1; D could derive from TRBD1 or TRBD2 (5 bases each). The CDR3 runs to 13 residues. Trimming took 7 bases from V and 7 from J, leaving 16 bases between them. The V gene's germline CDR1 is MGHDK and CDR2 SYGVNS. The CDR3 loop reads CASTLGTAGTQYF. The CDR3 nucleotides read TGTGCCAGCACCCTAGGGACCGCTGGGACCCAGTACTTC.

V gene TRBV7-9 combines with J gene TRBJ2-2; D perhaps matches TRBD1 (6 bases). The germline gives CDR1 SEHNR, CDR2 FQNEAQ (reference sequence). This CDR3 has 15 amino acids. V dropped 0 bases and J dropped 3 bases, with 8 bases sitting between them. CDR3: CASSLARGDTGELFF. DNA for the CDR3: TGTGCCAGCAGCTTAGCCAGGGGTGACACCGGGGAGCTGTTTTTT.

In DNA, the CDR3 is TGCGCCAGTCTCGGGACCCCCAGCTCCTACGAGCAGTACTTC. Protein product: CASLGTPSSYEQYF. The chain links TRBV5-1 to TRBJ2-7; D is tentatively TRBD1 or TRBD2 (5 bases each). Between the trimmed V and J ends, which lost 8 bases and 0 bases, there was a span of 15 bases. Germline assignment: CDR1 SGHRS and CDR2 YFSETQ. There are 14 residues in the CDR3.

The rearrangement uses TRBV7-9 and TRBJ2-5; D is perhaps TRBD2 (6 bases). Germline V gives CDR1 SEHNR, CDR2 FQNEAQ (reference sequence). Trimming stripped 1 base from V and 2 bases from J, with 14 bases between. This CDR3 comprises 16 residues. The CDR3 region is CASSLVVWGEQETQYF. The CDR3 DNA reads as TGTGCCAGCAGCTTAGTTGTTTGGGGGGAACAAGAGACCCAGTACTTC.

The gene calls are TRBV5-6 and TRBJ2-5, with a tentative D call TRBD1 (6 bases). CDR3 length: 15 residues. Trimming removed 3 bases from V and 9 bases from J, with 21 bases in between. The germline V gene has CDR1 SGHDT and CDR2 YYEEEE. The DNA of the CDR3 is TGTGCCAGCAGCTGGGGGCCAGATCCAGTCTTGCCCCAGTACTTC. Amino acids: CASSWGPDPVLPQYF.

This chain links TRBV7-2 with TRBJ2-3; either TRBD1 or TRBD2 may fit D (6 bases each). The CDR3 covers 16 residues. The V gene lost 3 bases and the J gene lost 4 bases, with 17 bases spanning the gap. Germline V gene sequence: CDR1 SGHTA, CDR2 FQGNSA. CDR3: CASSFGGRSLADTQYF. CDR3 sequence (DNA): TGTGCCAGCAGCTTTGGGGGGCGATCTCTCGCAGATACGCAGTATTTT.

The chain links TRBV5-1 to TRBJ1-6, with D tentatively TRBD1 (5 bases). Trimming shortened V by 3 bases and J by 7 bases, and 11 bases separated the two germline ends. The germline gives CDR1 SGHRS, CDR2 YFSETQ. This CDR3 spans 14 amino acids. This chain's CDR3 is CASSSGDGNSPLHF. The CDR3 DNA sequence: TGCGCCAGCAGCTCCGGGGACGGGAATTCACCCCTCCACTTT.

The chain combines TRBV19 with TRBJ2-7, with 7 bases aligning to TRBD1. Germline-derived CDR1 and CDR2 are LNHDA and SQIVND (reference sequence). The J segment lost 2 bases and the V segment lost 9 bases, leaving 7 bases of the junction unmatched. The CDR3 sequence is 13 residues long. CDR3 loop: CASLRTGTYEQYF. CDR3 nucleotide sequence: TGTGCCAGCCTCCGGACAGGAACCTACGAGCAGTACTTC.

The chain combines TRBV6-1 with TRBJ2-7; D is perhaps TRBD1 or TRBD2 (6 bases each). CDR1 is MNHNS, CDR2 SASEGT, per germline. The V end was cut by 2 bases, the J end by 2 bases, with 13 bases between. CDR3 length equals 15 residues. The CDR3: CASSEFGGLAYEQYF. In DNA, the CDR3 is TGTGCCAGCAGTGAATTCGGGGGCCTAGCCTACGAGCAGTACTTC.

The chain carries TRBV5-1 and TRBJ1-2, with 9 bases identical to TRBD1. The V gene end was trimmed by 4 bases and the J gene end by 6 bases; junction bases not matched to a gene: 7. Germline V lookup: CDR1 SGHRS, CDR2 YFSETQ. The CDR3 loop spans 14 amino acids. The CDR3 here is CASSAGTGRNGYTF. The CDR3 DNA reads TGCGCCAGCAGCGCGGGGACAGGGAGGAATGGCTACACCTTC.

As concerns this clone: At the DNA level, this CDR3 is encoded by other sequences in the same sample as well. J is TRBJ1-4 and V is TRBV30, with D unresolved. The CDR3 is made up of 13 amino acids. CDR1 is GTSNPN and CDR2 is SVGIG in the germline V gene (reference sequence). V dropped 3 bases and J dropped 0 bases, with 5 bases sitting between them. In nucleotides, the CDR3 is TGTGCCTGGAGGAGGGCAACTAATGAAAAACTGTTTTTT. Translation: CAWRRATNEKLFF.

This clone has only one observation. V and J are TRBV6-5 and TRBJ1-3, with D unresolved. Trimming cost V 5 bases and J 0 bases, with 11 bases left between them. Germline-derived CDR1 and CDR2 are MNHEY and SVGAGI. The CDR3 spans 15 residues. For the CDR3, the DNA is TGTGCCAGCAGTCGTGACGGTCCCTCTGGAAACACCATATATTTT. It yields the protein CASSRDGPSGNTIYF.

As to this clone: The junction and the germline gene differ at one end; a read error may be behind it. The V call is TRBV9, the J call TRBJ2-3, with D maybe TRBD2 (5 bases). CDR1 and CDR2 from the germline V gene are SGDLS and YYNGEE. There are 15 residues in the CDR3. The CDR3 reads CASSDRLRSRDTQYF. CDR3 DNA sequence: TGTGCCAGCAGCGACCGACTACGCAGCAGAGATACGCAGTATTTT.

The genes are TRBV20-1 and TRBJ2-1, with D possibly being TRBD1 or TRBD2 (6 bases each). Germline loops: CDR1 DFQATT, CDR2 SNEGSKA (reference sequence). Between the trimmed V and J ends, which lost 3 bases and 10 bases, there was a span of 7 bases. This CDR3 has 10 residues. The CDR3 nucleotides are TGCAGTGCTAGCGGGGGCGAGCAGTTCTTC. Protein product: CSASGGEQFF.

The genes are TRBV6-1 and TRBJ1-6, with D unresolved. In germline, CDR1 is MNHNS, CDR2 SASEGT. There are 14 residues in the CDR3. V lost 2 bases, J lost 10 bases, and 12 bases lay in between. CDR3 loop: CASSELRPRSPLHF. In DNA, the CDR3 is TGTGCCAGCAGTGAATTGAGACCTCGGTCACCCCTCCACTTT.

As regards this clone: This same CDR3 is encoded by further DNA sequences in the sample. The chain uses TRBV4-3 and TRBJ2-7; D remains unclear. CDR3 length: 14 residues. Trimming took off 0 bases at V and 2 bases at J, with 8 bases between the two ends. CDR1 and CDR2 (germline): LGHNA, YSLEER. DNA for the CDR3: TGCGCCAGCAGCCAAGAAATGGGTCCCTACGAGCAGTACTTC. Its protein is CASSQEMGPYEQYF.

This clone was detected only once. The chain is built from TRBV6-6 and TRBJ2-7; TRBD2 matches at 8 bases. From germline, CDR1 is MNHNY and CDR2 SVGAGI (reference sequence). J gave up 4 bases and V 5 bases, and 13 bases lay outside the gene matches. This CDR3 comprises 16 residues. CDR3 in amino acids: CASSRLGQAGVYEQYF. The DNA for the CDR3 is TGTGCCAGCAGTAGATTGGGCCAAGCGGGAGTTTACGAGCAGTACTTC.

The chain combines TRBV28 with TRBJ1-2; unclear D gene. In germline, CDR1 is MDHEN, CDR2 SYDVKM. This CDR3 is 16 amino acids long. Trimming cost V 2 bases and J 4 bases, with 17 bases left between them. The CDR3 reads CASSLTQTVGIYGYTF. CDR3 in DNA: TGTGCCAGCAGTTTAACCCAAACTGTAGGGATCTATGGCTACACCTTC.

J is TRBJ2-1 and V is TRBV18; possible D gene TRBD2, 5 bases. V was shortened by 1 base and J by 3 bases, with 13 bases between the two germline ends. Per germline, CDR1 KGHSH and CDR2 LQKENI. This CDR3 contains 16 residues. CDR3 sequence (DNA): TGTGCCAGCTCACCACTGCAAATGGGAGACTACAATGAGCAGTTCTTC. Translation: CASSPLQMGDYNEQFF.

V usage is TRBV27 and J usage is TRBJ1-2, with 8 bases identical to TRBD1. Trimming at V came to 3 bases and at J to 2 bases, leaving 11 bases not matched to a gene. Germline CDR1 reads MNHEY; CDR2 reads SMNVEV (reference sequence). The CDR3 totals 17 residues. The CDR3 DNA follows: TGTGCCAGCAGTTTCCGGCAGGGGGCCAACCTCAACTATGGCTACACCTTC. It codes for CASSFRQGANLNYGYTF.

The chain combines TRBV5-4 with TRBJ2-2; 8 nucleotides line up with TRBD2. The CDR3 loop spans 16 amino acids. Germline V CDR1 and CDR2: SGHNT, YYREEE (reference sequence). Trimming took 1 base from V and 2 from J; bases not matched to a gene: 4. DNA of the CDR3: TGTGCCAGCAGCTTGAGAGCGGGAGATAACACCGGGGAGCTGTTTTTT. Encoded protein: CASSLRAGDNTGELFF.

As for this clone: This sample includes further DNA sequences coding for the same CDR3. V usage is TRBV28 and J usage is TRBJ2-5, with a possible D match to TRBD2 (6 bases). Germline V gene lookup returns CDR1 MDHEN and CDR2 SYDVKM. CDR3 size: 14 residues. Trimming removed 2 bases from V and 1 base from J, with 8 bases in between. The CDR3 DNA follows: TGTGCCAGCAGTTTAGGGGGGTCCCAAGAGACCCAGTACTTC. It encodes CASSLGGSQETQYF.

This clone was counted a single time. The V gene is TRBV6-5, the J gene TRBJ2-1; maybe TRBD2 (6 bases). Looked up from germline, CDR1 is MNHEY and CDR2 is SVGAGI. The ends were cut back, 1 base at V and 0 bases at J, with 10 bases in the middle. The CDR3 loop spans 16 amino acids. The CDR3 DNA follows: TGTGCCAGCAGTTACTTAGCGGATCCCTCCTACAATGAGCAGTTCTTC. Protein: CASSYLADPSYNEQFF.

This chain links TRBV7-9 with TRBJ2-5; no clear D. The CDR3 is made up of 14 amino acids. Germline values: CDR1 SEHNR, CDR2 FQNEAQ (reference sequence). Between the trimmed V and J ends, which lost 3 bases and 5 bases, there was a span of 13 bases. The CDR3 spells CASSLPEWPETQYF. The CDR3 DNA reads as TGTGCCAGCAGCTTGCCGGAATGGCCGGAGACCCAGTACTTC.

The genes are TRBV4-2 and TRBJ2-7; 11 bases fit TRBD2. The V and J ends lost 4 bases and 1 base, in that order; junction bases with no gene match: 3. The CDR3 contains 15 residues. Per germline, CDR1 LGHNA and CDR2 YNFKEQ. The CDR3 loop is CASSPRLAGSYEQYF. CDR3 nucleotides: TGTGCCAGCAGCCCCCGACTAGCGGGGTCCTACGAGCAGTACTTC.

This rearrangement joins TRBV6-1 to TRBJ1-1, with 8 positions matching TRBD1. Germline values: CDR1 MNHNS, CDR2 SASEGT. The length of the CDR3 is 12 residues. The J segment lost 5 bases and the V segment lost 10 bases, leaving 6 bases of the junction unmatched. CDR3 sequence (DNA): TGTGCCACGGGACAGGTTCTGACTGAAGCTTTCTTT. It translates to CATGQVLTEAFF.

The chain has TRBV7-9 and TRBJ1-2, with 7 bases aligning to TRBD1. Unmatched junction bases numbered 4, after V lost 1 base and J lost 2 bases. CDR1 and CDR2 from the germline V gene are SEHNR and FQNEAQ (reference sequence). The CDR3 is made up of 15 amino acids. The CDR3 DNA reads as TGTGCCAGCAGCTTAGGACAGGGCGTCAACTATGGCTACACCTTC. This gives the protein CASSLGQGVNYGYTF.

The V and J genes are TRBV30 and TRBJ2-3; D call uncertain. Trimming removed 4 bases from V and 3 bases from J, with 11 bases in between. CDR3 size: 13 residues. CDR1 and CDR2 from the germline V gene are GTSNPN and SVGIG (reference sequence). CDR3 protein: CAWTRSSTDTQYF. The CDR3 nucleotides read TGTGCCTGGACAAGAAGCAGTACAGATACGCAGTATTTT.